The 31 T cell receptor beta chains listed next were all sequenced from one sample in a study of CXCR3-negative and CXCR3-positive naive CD8 T cells (dated by TCRdb to the late 2010s). Points the paper makes about the study in general: Compared with CXCR3-negative naive cells, CXCR3-positive naive cells had TRB CDR3s with higher hydrophobicity (lower Kidera factor 4), lower energy, and higher strength and volume indices.

The sequencer listed for this sample is NextSeq 550. The Human TCR Profiling Kit (MiLaboratory) was used to make UMI-labeled 5' RACE TRB cDNA libraries. TCRdb reprocessed the reads, reporting each CDR3 protein sequence once and no DNA. The sample table includes 100,000 to 150,000 distinct CDR3 sequences. 0.41% of the sample is in the top ten clones. What these receptors recognize is not known. Sequencing was carried out using naive CXCR3+ CD8+ T cells from blood. Sample cell subset or site, as interpreted from the label and publication: CD45RO-CCR7+CD27+CD95- naive CD8+ T cells expressing CXCR3 (TNR3+). These receptors were taken from a human donor in good health. Some clones in this sample may be carry-over from other donors' samples.

The V and J genes are TRBV10-3 and TRBJ2-1; TCRdb's D gene call, TRBD2, goes unchecked for lack of DNA. The CDR3 is 17 residues long. Germline CDR1 and CDR2: ENHRY and SYGVKD. CDR3 amino acids: CAISDFISSGAYNEQFF.

This chain connects TRBV15 to TRBJ2-6. There are 19 residues in the CDR3. Germline-derived CDR1 and CDR2 are LNHNV and YYDKDF (reference sequence). CDR3 in amino acids: CATSRVWGLTLSGANVLTF.

The chain couples TRBV4-1 to TRBJ2-5; TCRdb calls TRBD2, which cannot be checked without DNA. This CDR3 comprises 19 residues. From germline, CDR1 is MGHRA and CDR2 YSYEKL. CDR3 region: CASSQDPSGGPEFEETQYF.

The V gene is TRBV7-9, the J gene TRBJ2-2; the TCRdb call, TRBD1, lacks DNA for checking. Per the germline V gene, CDR1 is SEHNR and CDR2 is FQNEAQ (reference sequence). The CDR3 length is 16 residues. CDR3 sequence reads: CASSFPGTGVTGELFF.

V gene TRBV20-1 combines with J gene TRBJ2-7; TCRdb indicates TRBD2, and absent DNA this call remains unverified. CDR3 length: 16 amino acids. The germline V gene encodes CDR1 DFQATT and CDR2 SNEGSKA (reference sequence). This CDR3 is CSASGVTSGVSYEQYF.

V usage is TRBV19 and J usage is TRBJ2-7. CDR1 and CDR2 from the germline V gene are LNHDA and SQIVND (reference sequence). This CDR3 region has 15 residues. The CDR3 sequence is CASSVSAGDTYEQYF.

CDR3 loop: CSVDGGETQYF. The rearrangement uses TRBV29-1 and TRBJ2-5. This CDR3 is 11 amino acids long. Germline CDR1 and CDR2: SQVTM and ANQGSEA.

The chain couples TRBV7-9 to TRBJ2-5. In germline, CDR1 is SEHNR, CDR2 FQNEAQ (reference sequence). The CDR3 length is 13 residues. CDR3 in amino acids: CASSLVTTETQYF.

This chain links TRBV5-1 with TRBJ1-2; checking the TCRdb D call of TRBD1 is not possible without DNA. This CDR3 is 15 amino acids long. Germline V gives CDR1 SGHRS, CDR2 YFSETQ. The CDR3 region is CASSPQDRVDSGYTF.

The rearrangement uses TRBV6-5 and TRBJ1-4. This CDR3 has 15 residues. CDR1 and CDR2 (germline): MNHEY, SVGAGI. CDR3 sequence: CASSYSWGGGEKLFF.

J is TRBJ1-2 and V is TRBV7-9; TCRdb picks TRBD1, but there is no DNA to check that call. Per the germline V gene, CDR1 is SEHNR and CDR2 is FQNEAQ (reference sequence). The CDR3 runs 13 residues. The CDR3 loop is CASSRATGSGYTF.

This sequence joins TRBV29-1 and TRBJ2-1. CDR3 length equals 13 residues. Germline lookup yields CDR1 SQVTM and CDR2 ANQGSEA. The CDR3 is CSVGRGEFSEQFF.

The V and J genes are TRBV6-5 and TRBJ2-2; TCRdb's D gene call, TRBD1, goes unchecked for lack of DNA. This CDR3 is built from 16 residues. Germline V CDR1 and CDR2: MNHEY, SVGAGI. The CDR3 loop reads CASSYQMGSPSGELFF.

This chain joins TRBV7-2 and TRBJ2-3. CDR3 length: 16 amino acids. Germline CDR1 is SGHTA and CDR2 is FQGNSA. CDR3 amino acids: CASSLASGFSADTQYF.

The rearrangement links TRBV5-1 to TRBJ2-7; TCRdb selects TRBD1, and the lack of DNA leaves this call unchecked. Germline-derived CDR1 and CDR2 are SGHRS and YFSETQ. The CDR3 consists of 12 residues. The CDR3 sequence: CASSYIGAEQYF.

The chain recombines TRBV20-1 with TRBJ2-3; TCRdb gives TRBD2 as the D gene, but with no DNA this cannot be confirmed. This CDR3 is 19 amino acids long. Germline CDR1 is DFQATT and CDR2 is SNEGSKA (reference sequence). The CDR3 here is CSAPSMGSGYPYDTDTQYF.

The chain joins TRBV4-1 to TRBJ2-7; the TCRdb D gene call, TRBD1, has no DNA to confirm it. The CDR3 has 14 amino acids. CDR1 MGHRA and CDR2 YSYEKL come from the germline V gene. Here the CDR3 reads CASSLGQGSHEQYF.

The chain uses TRBV5-1 and TRBJ2-1; the D call of TRBD2 rests on TCRdb alone, since no DNA is present to check it. The CDR3 contains 15 residues. Per germline, CDR1 SGHRS and CDR2 YFSETQ. CDR3 residues: CASSSGGGAWNEQFF.

The chain uses TRBV28 and TRBJ2-5; the TCRdb call, TRBD2, lacks DNA for checking. Germline V gene lookup returns CDR1 MDHEN and CDR2 SYDVKM. CDR3 size: 15 residues. CDR3 in amino acids: CASSRGLAGQETQYF.

This rearrangement joins TRBV29-1 to TRBJ1-1; TCRdb designates TRBD1, a call that cannot be tested without DNA. Germline assignment: CDR1 SQVTM and CDR2 ANQGSEA. The CDR3 is 11 amino acids. The CDR3 here is CSVGGGTEAFF.

This rearrangement joins TRBV15 to TRBJ1-1. Germline V gene sequence: CDR1 LNHNV, CDR2 YYDKDF (reference sequence). The CDR3 consists of 14 residues. CDR3 protein: CATSGKLDNTEAFF.

The CDR3 sequence: CASSSRDSYNEQFF. The chain combines TRBV5-6 with TRBJ2-1; as DNA is missing, the TRBD1 call by TCRdb cannot be tested. The CDR3 length is 14 residues. In germline, CDR1 is SGHDT, CDR2 YYEEEE. Based on the CDR3 plus reference TRBV5-6 and TRBJ2-1, the full variable domain is DAGVTQSPTHLIKTRGQQVTLRCSPKSGHDTVSWYQQALGQGPQFIFQYYEEEERQRGNFPDRFSGHQFPNYSSELNVNALLLGDSALYLCASSSRDSYNEQFFGPGTRLTVL.

This chain uses TRBV2 with TRBJ2-3; there is no DNA to check the TCRdb D call of TRBD2. This CDR3 is built from 18 residues. The germline V gene has CDR1 SNHLY and CDR2 FYNNEI. CDR3 amino acids: CASSDVRGTSGVTDTQYF.

This chain joins TRBV20-1 and TRBJ2-7; TCRdb gives TRBD1 as the D gene, but with no DNA this cannot be confirmed. Germline values: CDR1 DFQATT, CDR2 SNEGSKA (reference sequence). This CDR3 has 14 amino acids. Here the CDR3 reads CSAQNRDNSYEQYF.

This chain connects TRBV29-1 to TRBJ2-1; the TCRdb D gene call, TRBD1, has no DNA to confirm it. The CDR3 loop spans 12 amino acids. Germline V gene lookup returns CDR1 SQVTM and CDR2 ANQGSEA. The CDR3 here is CSVGQGAYEQFF.

The chain recombines TRBV5-1 with TRBJ1-2. This CDR3 spans 15 amino acids. CDR1 is SGHRS and CDR2 is YFSETQ in the germline V gene. CDR3 region: CASSLPADSGYGYTF.

The chain is built from TRBV12-3 or TRBV12-4 and TRBJ1-1; TCRdb calls TRBD1, which cannot be checked without DNA. The CDR3 sequence is 13 residues long. This CDR3 is CASSLLTGLEAFF.

The chain combines TRBV11-1 with TRBJ2-7; with no DNA, the TCRdb D assignment of TRBD1 cannot be verified. Germline V CDR1 and CDR2: SGHAT, FQDESV (reference sequence). The CDR3 has 14 residues. CDR3: CASSPGTGANEQYF.

CDR3 protein: CASSHAGSVYEQYF. V is TRBV4-1 and J is TRBJ2-7; TCRdb's D gene call, TRBD1, goes unchecked for lack of DNA. The CDR3 is 14 residues long. CDR1 and CDR2 from the germline V gene are MGHRA and YSYEKL.

V gene TRBV6-5 combines with J gene TRBJ2-1. The germline V gene encodes CDR1 MNHEY and CDR2 SVGAGI. CDR3 length equals 13 residues. The CDR3 spells CASSYSTANEQFF.

The rearrangement joins TRBV28 to TRBJ2-2. This CDR3 comprises 13 residues. The V gene's germline CDR1 is MDHEN and CDR2 SYDVKM. This chain's CDR3 is CASSHVNTGELFF.